The 23 T cell receptor beta chains below were found in one sample sequenced in a study of CD4 T cells in relation to SARS-CoV-2 and coronaviruses. Antigens for these TCRs are unknown. CD4+ T cells from unexposed donors were obtained before the COVID-19 pandemic (2011-2018). After around nine days of culture, CD4+ T cells were isolated. Libraries were prepared by immunoSEQ multiplex PCR; TCRdb keeps only in-frame clonotypes and omits some of them. The sample carries some 25,000 clones, roughly 76% recorded once. Material for sequencing was CD4+ T cells from PBMCs, cultured in vitro. The receptors originated from a human donor in good health.

This clone was detected only once. The genes are TRBV29-1 and TRBJ2-7, with D hard to call. Per germline, CDR1 SQVTM and CDR2 ANQGSEA. The CDR3 is made up of 11 amino acids. V was pared by 2 bases and J by 4 bases, with 6 bases between. The CDR3 DNA is TGCAGCGTTGAAATTATGTACGAGCAGTACTTC. It encodes CSVEIMYEQYF.

The chain carries TRBV6-2 or TRBV6-3 and TRBJ2-1; 14 positions agree with TRBD2. The ends lost 0 bases at V and 4 bases at J; junction bases unmatched: 2. CDR3 size: 17 residues. Germline V lookup: CDR1 MNHEY, CDR2 SVGEGT. This chain's CDR3 is CASSYSGLAGVYNEQFF. The CDR3 DNA reads TGTGCCAGCAGTTACTCGGGACTAGCGGGGGTATACAATGAGCAGTTCTTC.

V and J are TRBV5-1 and TRBJ2-2; 7 bases fit TRBD2. Per germline, CDR1 SGHRS and CDR2 YFSETQ. CDR3 size: 15 residues. The ends lost 5 bases at V and 2 bases at J; junction bases unmatched: 6. For the CDR3, the DNA is TGCGCCAGCAGTCCAACTAGCGTCAACACCGGGGAGCTGTTTTTT. It specifies CASSPTSVNTGELFF.

The table lists this clone with a count of one. The chain carries TRBV11-2 and TRBJ1-2, with D uncertain. This CDR3 is built from 13 residues. Germline V gene sequence: CDR1 SGHAT, CDR2 FQNNGV. Trimming stripped 5 bases from V and 7 bases from J, with 14 bases between. CDR3 in amino acids: CASSPVRRFGYTF. The CDR3 nucleotides are TGTGCCAGCAGCCCAGTTCGTCGGTTTGGCTACACCTTC.

This clone was detected only a few times. The chain uses TRBV25-1 and TRBJ1-4, with D perhaps TRBD1 (6 bases). CDR3 length: 14 amino acids. The V end was cut by 5 bases, the J end by 7 bases, with 14 bases between. The germline V gene encodes CDR1 MGHDK and CDR2 SYGVNS. The CDR3, as DNA: TGTGCCAGCAGTCCGGACAGCCGGGGTGAAAAACTGTTTTTT. Translation gives CASSPDSRGEKLFF.

The V gene is TRBV7-3, the J gene TRBJ2-1; 7 nucleotides agree with TRBD1. Germline lookup yields CDR1 SGHTA and CDR2 FQGTGA. The ends lost 1 base at V and 7 bases at J; junction bases unmatched: 4. The CDR3 is 14 residues long. The CDR3 nucleotides are TGTGCCAGCAGCTTAATGGGGACAGCAAATGAGCAGTTCTTC. Translation: CASSLMGTANEQFF. Based on the CDR3 plus reference TRBV7-3 and TRBJ2-1, the full variable domain is GAGVSQTPSNKVTEKGKYVELRCDPISGHTALYWYRQSLGQGPEFLIYFQGTGAADDSGLPNDRFFAVRPEGSVSTLKIQRTERGDSAVYLCASSLMGTANEQFFGPGTRLTVL.

J is TRBJ1-1 and V is TRBV12-3 or TRBV12-4; D possibly corresponds to TRBD1 (5 bases). V was clipped by 5 bases and J by 12 bases, with 16 bases between them. CDR3 length: 12 amino acids. The CDR3 nucleotides are TGTGCCAGCAGTCCCCCTCAGGGATTGACTTTCTTT. Encoded protein: CASSPPQGLTFF.

The V and J genes are TRBV9 and TRBJ2-1; 8 bases match TRBD2. This CDR3 has 16 residues. The V and J ends lost 6 bases and 0 bases, in that order; junction bases with no gene match: 8. CDR1 is SGDLS and CDR2 is YYNGEE in the germline V gene. CDR3 protein: CASTSGGGSSYNEQFF. CDR3 sequence (DNA): TGTGCCAGCACCTCCGGGGGGGGGAGCTCCTACAATGAGCAGTTCTTC.

The chain recombines TRBV3-1 (or the pseudogene TRBV3-2) with TRBJ1-4; D perhaps matches TRBD1 (5 bases). This CDR3 region has 15 residues. Trimming cost V 2 bases and J 8 bases, with 15 bases left between them. CDR1 is LGHDT, CDR2 YNNKEL, per germline (reference sequence). CDR3 loop: CASSQNGQGDEKLFF. The CDR3 region has the DNA TGTGCCAGCAGCCAAAATGGGCAGGGTGACGAAAAACTGTTTTTT.

The chain combines TRBV2 with TRBJ1-1, with 8 bases fitting TRBD1. The germline gives CDR1 SNHLY, CDR2 FYNNEI. The CDR3 has 14 residues. The V segment lost 9 bases and the J segment 0 bases; nucleotides outside the gene matches: 6. Here the CDR3 reads CASNRGGLNTEAFF. The CDR3 nucleotides read TGTGCCAGTAACAGGGGGGGCCTGAACACTGAAGCTTTCTTT. Looking up the rest from reference TRBV2 and TRBJ1-1 gives the full variable domain: EPEVTQTPSHQVTQMGQEVILRCVPISNHLYFYWYRQILGQKVEFLVSFYNNEISEKSEIFDDQFSVERPDGSNFTLKIRSTKLEDSAMYFCASNRGGLNTEAFFGQGTRLTVV.

V gene TRBV21-1 combines with J gene TRBJ1-2. TRBV21-1 is a known pseudogene. The CDR3 is made up of 13 amino acids. The CDR3 bases are TGTGCCAGCAGCAAAGGTGGGAGGTATGGCTACACCTTC. Translation gives CASSKGGRYGYTF.

CDR3 sequence: CASSEGQGTHEQFF. CDR3 nucleotide sequence: TGCGCCAGCAGTGAGGGACAGGGGACCCATGAGCAGTTCTTC. This chain joins TRBV10-1 and TRBJ2-1; TRBD1 matches 9 bases. Trimming at V came to 2 bases and at J to 8 bases, leaving 4 bases not matched to a gene. The CDR3 totals 14 residues. The germline V gene encodes CDR1 WNHNN and CDR2 SYGVQD (reference sequence).

V is TRBV27 and J is TRBJ1-1; 9 bases are shared with TRBD1. The CDR3 runs 14 residues. V shed 6 bases, J shed 2 bases, and the junction held 4 bases outside the gene matches. In germline, CDR1 is MNHEY, CDR2 SMNVEV (reference sequence). In DNA, the CDR3 is TGTGCCAGCAGGTTGGGACAGGGAAACACTGAAGCTTTCTTT. Residues: CASRLGQGNTEAFF.

This clone is a singleton in its sample. This rearrangement joins TRBV6-1 to TRBJ2-2; D might be TRBD2 (5 bases). The CDR3 loop spans 16 amino acids. Germline-derived CDR1 and CDR2 are MNHNS and SASEGT. V was pared by 1 base and J by 7 bases, with 16 bases between. For the CDR3, the DNA is TGTGCCAGCAGTGAAGTAATCAGGCAACGGGGCGGGGAGCTGTTTTTT. Amino acids: CASSEVIRQRGGELFF.

The CDR3 sequence is CSVEDAGTEAFF. The DNA for the CDR3 is TGCAGCGTTGAAGATGCAGGGACTGAAGCTTTCTTT. This chain uses TRBV29-1 with TRBJ1-1; TRBD1 might be the D (5 bases). The germline gives CDR1 SQVTM, CDR2 ANQGSEA. The CDR3 consists of 12 residues. V was trimmed by 0 bases and J by 5 bases, leaving 7 bases between them. The complete variable domain, with remaining parts taken from reference TRBV29-1 and TRBJ1-1, reads SAVISQKPSRDICQRGTSLTIQCQVDSQVTMMFWYRQQPGQSLTLIATANQGSEATYESGFVIDKFPISRPNLTFSTLTVSNMSPEDSSIYLCSVEDAGTEAFFGQGTRLTVV.

CDR3: CASSPGGYRGSPLHF. The CDR3 coding sequence is TGTGCCAGCAGTCCTGGGGGATATCGGGGTTCACCCCTCCACTTT. The rearrangement links TRBV14 to TRBJ1-6; tentatively, D is TRBD1 (5 bases). Germline CDR1 reads SGHDN; CDR2 reads FVKESK. The CDR3 is made up of 15 amino acids. Trimming left V 6 bases short and J 9 bases short, with 18 bases between.

V usage is TRBV19 and J usage is TRBJ2-5; TRBD1 matches 8 bases. CDR1 is LNHDA, CDR2 SQIVND, per germline (reference sequence). The CDR3 totals 15 residues. V dropped 0 bases and J dropped 5; count of bases not matched to a gene: 5. DNA of the CDR3: TGTGCCAGTAGTATAGACCTGGGACAGGCGGAGACCCAGTACTTC. It is translated as CASSIDLGQAETQYF.

The J gene is TRBJ2-1, the V gene TRBV19; 11 positions agree with TRBD1. Per germline, CDR1 LNHDA and CDR2 SQIVND (reference sequence). Trimming cost V 0 bases and J 5 bases; bases outside gene matches: 6. The CDR3 runs to 17 residues. The DNA for the CDR3 is TGTGCCAGTAGTATAGATCTTTGGGACAGGGGGGACAATGAGCAGTTCTTC. It is translated as CASSIDLWDRGDNEQFF.

The table lists this clone with a few counts. CDR3 in amino acids: CASSPEGSDSNQPQHF. CDR3 nucleotides: TGTGCCAGCAGCCCGGAGGGGTCTGATAGCAATCAGCCCCAGCATTTT. The rearrangement links TRBV2 to TRBJ1-5; TRBD1 might be the D (5 bases). V was clipped by 6 bases and J by 0 bases, with 15 bases between them. The CDR3 spans 16 residues. The germline V gene encodes CDR1 SNHLY and CDR2 FYNNEI.

This clone has only a few counts. This chain connects TRBV3-1 (or the pseudogene TRBV3-2) to TRBJ2-7; D may be TRBD1 or TRBD2 (5 bases each). V lost 10 bases and J 0 bases, leaving 13 bases between the germline ends. Germline loops: CDR1 LGHDT, CDR2 YNNKEL (reference sequence). The CDR3 totals 13 residues. CDR3 nucleotide sequence: TGTGCCACCGGGACGCAATACTCCTACGAGCAGTACTTC. Translated: CATGTQYSYEQYF.

This chain uses TRBV19 with TRBJ1-2; D perhaps matches TRBD1 (5 bases). The CDR3 loop spans 15 amino acids. Germline CDR1 and CDR2: LNHDA and SQIVND (reference sequence). The V end lost 5 bases, the J end lost 4 bases, and 17 bases lay between the germline ends. The CDR3 protein is CASSYNRDRGYGYTF. The CDR3 DNA sequence: TGTGCCAGTAGTTACAACCGGGACCGAGGCTATGGCTACACCTTC.

The DNA for the CDR3 is TGTGCCAGCAGTTACCCGACTGGGTCGGAGACCCAGTACTTC. Translating it yields CASSYPTGSETQYF. The chain recombines TRBV6-2 or TRBV6-3 with TRBJ2-5; D remains ambiguous. The CDR3 is made up of 14 amino acids. The V and J ends lost 2 bases and 5 bases respectively, with 12 bases between them. Germline V gene lookup returns CDR1 MNHEY and CDR2 SVGEGT.

CDR3 residues: CASSSGLGYNEQFF. The CDR3 nucleotides read TGTGCCAGCAGCTCAGGACTAGGCTACAATGAGCAGTTCTTC. The chain recombines TRBV7-2 with TRBJ2-1; TRBD2 aligns across 7 bases. The germline gives CDR1 SGHTA, CDR2 FQGNSA. Losses at the gene ends were 4 bases for V and 3 bases for J; bases not matched to a gene: 3. The CDR3 spans 14 residues.